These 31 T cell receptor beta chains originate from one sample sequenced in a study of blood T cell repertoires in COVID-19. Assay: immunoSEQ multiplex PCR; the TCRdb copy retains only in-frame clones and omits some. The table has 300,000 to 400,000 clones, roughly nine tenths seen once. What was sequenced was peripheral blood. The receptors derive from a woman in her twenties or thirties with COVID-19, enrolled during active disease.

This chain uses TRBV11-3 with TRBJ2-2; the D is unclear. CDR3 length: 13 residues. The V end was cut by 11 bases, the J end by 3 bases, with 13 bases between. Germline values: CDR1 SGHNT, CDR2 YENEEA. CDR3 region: CASSARDTGELFF. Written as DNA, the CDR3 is TGTGCCTCTAGTGCTCGAGACACCGGGGAGCTGTTTTTT.

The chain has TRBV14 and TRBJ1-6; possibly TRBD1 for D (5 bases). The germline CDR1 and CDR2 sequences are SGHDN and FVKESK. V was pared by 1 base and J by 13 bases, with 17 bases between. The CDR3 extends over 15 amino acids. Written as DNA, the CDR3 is TGTGCCAGCAGCCAAGTCTCAGGGAACTTAAGCCCCCTCCACTTT. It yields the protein CASSQVSGNLSPLHF.

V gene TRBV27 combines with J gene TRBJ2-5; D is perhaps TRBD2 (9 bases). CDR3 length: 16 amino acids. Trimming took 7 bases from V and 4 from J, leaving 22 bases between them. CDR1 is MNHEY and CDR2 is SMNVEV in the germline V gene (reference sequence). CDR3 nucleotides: TGTGCCAGCATGCCAGGGGGCGGGAGGGCCTCAGAGACCCAGTACTTC. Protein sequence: CASMPGGGRASETQYF.

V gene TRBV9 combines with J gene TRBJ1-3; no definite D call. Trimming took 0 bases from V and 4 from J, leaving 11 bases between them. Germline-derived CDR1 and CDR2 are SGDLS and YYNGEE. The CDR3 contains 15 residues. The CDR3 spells CASSVGAYEGNTIYF. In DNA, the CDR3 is TGTGCCAGCAGCGTAGGGGCATATGAGGGAAACACCATATATTTT.

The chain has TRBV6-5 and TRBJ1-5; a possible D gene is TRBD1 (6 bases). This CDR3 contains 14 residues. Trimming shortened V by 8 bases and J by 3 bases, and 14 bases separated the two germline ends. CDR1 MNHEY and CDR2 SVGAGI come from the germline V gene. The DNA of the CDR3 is TGTGCCAGCTGGGGGGGCACCCCCAATCAGCCCCAGCATTTT. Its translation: CASWGGTPNQPQHF.

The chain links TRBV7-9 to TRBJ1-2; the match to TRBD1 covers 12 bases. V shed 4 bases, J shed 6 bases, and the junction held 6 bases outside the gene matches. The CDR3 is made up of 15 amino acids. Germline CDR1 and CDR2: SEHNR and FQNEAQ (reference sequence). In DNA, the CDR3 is TGTGCCAGCAGCTCGCCGGGACAGGGGGCAAATGGCTACACCTTC. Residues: CASSSPGQGANGYTF.

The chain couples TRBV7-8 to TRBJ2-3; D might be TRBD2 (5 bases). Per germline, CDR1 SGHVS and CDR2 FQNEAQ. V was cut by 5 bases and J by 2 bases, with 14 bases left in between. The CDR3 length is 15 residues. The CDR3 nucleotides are TGTGCCAGCAGCCCAGTAGGGAGCATCACAGATACGCAGTATTTT. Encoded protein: CASSPVGSITDTQYF.

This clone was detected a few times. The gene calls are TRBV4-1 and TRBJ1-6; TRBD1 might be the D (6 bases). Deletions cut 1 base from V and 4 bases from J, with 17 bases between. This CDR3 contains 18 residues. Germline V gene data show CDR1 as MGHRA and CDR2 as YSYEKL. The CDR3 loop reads CASSQGPPGARYNSPLHF. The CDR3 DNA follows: TGCGCCAGCAGCCAAGGCCCCCCAGGGGCTCGATATAATTCACCCCTCCACTTT.

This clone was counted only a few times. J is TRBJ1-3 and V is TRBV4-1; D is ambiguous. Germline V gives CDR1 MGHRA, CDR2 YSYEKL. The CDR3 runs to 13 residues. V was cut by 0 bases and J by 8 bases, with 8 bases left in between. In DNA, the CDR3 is TGCGCCAGCAGCCAAGATCCACTGGACACCATATATTTT. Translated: CASSQDPLDTIYF.

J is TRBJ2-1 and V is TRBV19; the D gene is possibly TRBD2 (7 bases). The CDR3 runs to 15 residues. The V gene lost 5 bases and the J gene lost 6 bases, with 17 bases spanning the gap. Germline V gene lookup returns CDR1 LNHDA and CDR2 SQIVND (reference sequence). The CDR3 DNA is TGTGCCAGTAGTCCCCTAGGGGGGGGCTTCAATGAGCAGTTCTTC. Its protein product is CASSPLGGGFNEQFF.

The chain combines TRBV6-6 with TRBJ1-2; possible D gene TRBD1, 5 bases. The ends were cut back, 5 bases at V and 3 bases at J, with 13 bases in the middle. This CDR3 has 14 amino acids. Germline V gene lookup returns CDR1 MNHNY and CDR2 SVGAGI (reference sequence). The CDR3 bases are TGTGCCAGCAGTCCGCCTCAGGGCTACTATGGCTACACCTTC. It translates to CASSPPQGYYGYTF.

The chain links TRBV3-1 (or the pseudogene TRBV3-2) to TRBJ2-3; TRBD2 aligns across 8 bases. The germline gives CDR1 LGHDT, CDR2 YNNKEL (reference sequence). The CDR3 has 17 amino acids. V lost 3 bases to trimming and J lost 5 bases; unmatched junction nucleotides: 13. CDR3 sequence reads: CASSHPGRGGRGDTQYF. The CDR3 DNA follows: TGTGCCAGCAGCCACCCTGGTCGGGGGGGTCGGGGAGATACGCAGTATTTT.

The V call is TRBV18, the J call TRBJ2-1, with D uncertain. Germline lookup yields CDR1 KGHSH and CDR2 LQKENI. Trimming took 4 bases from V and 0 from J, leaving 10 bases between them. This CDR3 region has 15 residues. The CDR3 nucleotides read TGTGCCAGCTCACGACAAACGGACTCCTACAATGAGCAGTTCTTC. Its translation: CASSRQTDSYNEQFF.

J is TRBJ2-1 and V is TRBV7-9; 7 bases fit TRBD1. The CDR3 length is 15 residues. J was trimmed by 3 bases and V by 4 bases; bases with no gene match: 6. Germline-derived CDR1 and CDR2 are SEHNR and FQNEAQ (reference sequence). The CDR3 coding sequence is TGTGCCAGCAGCTCACAGGGGAGCGTCTACAATGAGCAGTTCTTC. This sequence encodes CASSSQGSVYNEQFF.

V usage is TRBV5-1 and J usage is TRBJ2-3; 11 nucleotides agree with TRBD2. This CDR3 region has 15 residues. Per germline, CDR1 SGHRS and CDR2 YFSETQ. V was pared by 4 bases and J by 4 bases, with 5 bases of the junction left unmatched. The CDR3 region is CASSHTSGGADTQYF. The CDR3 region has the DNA TGCGCCAGCAGCCACACTAGCGGGGGTGCAGATACGCAGTATTTT. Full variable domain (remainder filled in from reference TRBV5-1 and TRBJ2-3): KAGVTQTPRYLIKTRGQQVTLSCSPISGHRSVSWYQQTPGQGLQFLFEYFSETQRNKGNFPGRFSGRQFSNSRSEMNVSTLELGDSALYLCASSHTSGGADTQYFGPGTRLTVL.

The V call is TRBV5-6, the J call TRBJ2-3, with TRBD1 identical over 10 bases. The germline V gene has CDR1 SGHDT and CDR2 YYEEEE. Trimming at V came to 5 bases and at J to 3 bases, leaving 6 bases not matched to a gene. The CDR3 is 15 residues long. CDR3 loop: CASSPTGGTTDTQYF. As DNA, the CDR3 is TGTGCCAGCAGTCCGACAGGGGGCACGACAGATACGCAGTATTTT. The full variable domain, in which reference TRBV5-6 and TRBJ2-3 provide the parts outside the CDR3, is DAGVTQSPTHLIKTRGQQVTLRCSPKSGHDTVSWYQQALGQGPQFIFQYYEEEERQRGNFPDRFSGHQFPNYSSELNVNALLLGDSALYLCASSPTGGTTDTQYFGPGTRLTVL.

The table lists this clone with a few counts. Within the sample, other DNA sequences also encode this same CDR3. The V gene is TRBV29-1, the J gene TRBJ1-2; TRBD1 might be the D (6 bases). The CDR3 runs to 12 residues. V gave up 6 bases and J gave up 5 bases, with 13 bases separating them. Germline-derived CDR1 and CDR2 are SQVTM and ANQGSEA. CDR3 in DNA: TGCAGCGTGGGGGGGCAAGGATATGGCTACACCTTC. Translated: CSVGGQGYGYTF. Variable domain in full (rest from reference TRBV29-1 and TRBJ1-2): SAVISQKPSRDICQRGTSLTIQCQVDSQVTMMFWYRQQPGQSLTLIATANQGSEATYESGFVIDKFPISRPNLTFSTLTVSNMSPEDSSIYLCSVGGQGYGYTFGSGTRLTVV.

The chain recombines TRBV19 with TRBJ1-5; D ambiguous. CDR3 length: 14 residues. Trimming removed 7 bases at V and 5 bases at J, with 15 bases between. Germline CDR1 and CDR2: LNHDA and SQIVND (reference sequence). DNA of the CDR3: TGTGCCAGTACCCAACTCCCGACTGATCAGCCCCAGCATTTT. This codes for CASTQLPTDQPQHF.

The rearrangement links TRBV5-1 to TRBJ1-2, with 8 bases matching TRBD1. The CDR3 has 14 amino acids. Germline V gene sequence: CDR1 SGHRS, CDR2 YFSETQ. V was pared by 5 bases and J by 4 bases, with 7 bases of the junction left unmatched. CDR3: CASSFDRGTYGYTF. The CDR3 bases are TGCGCCAGCAGTTTCGACAGGGGCACCTATGGCTACACCTTC.

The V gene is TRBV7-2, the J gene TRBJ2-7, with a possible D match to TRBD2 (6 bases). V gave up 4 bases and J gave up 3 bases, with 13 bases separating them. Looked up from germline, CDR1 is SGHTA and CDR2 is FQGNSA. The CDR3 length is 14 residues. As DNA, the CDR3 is TGTGCCAGCAGCTCGCTGTGGGGGGACTACGAGCAGTACTTC. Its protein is CASSSLWGDYEQYF. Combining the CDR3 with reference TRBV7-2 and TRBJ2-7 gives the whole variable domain GAGVSQSPSNKVTEKGKDVELRCDPISGHTALYWYRQSLGQGLEFLIYFQGNSAPDKSGLPSDRFSAERTGGSVSTLTIQRTQQEDSAVYLCASSSLWGDYEQYFGPGTRLTVT.

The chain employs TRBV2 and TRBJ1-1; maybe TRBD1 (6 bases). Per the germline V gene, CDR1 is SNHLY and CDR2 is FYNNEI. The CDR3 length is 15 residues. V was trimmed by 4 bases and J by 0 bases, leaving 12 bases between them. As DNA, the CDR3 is TGTGCCAGCAGTGGGCTAGGACAGATGAACACTGAAGCTTTCTTT. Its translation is CASSGLGQMNTEAFF.

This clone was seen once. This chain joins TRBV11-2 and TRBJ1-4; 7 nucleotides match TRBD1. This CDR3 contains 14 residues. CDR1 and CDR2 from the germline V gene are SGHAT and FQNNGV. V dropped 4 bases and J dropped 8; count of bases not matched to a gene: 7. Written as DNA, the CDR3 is TGTGCCAGCAGCTCCCGACAGGGAAGGGAAAAACTGTTTTTT. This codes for CASSSRQGREKLFF.

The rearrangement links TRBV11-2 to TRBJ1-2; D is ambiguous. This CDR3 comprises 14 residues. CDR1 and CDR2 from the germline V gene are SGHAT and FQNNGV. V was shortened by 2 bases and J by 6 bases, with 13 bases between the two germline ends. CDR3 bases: TGTGCCAGCAGCTTACAACTCCGGGTCCATGGCTACACCTTC. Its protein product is CASSLQLRVHGYTF.

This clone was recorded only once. The CDR3 loop reads CASSLDKSTEAFF. Here the CDR3 DNA reads TGTGCCAGCAGTTTGGACAAAAGCACTGAAGCTTTCTTT. The chain has TRBV12-3 or TRBV12-4 and TRBJ1-1, with D possibly being TRBD1 (5 bases). The CDR3 is 13 residues long. V shed 3 bases and J shed 4 bases, with 9 bases lying between them.

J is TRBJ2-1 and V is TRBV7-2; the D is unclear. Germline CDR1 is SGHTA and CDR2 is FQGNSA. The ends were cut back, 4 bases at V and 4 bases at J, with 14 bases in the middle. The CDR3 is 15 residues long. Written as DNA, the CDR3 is TGTGCCAGCAGCTCCCCCCTTGAGGCTTACAATGAGCAGTTCTTC. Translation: CASSSPLEAYNEQFF. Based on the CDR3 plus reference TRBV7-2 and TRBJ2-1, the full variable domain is GAGVSQSPSNKVTEKGKDVELRCDPISGHTALYWYRQSLGQGLEFLIYFQGNSAPDKSGLPSDRFSAERTGGSVSTLTIQRTQQEDSAVYLCASSSPLEAYNEQFFGPGTRLTVL.

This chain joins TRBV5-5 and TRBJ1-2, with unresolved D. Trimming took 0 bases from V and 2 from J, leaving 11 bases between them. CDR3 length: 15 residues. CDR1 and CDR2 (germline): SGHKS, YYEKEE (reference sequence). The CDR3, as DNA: TGTGCCAGCAGCTTGGTGGGCAACTCCAACTATGGCTACACCTTC. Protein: CASSLVGNSNYGYTF.

The chain's CDR3 is CASRSQTGGCTDTQYF. The CDR3 DNA reads as TGTGCAAGTCGCTCACAGACAGGGGGCTGCACAGATACGCAGTATTTT. The chain carries TRBV12-2 and TRBJ2-3; TRBD1, as called in the table, went unchecked against the DNA. TRBV12-2 is listed as a pseudogene. The CDR3 covers 16 residues.

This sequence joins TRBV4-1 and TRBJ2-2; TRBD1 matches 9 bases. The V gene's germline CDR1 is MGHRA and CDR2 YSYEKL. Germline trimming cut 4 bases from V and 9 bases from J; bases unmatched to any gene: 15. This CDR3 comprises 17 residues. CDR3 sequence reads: CASSPADGTGKRRELFF. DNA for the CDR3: TGCGCCAGCAGCCCGGCAGATGGGACAGGGAAAAGAAGGGAGCTGTTTTTT.

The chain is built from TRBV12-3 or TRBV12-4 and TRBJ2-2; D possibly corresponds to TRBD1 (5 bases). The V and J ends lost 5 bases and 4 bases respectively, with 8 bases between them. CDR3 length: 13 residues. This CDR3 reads CASSTRVTGELFF. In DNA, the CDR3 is TGTGCCAGCAGTACCAGGGTCACCGGGGAGCTGTTTTTT.

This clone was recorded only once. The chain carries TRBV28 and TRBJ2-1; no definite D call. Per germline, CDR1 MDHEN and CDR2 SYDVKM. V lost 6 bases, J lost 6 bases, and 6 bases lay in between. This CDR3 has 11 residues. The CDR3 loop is CASSLGNEQFF. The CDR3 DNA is TGTGCCAGCAGCCTCGGCAATGAGCAGTTCTTC. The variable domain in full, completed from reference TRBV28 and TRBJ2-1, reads DVKVTQSSRYLVKRTGEKVFLECVQDMDHENMFWYRQDPGLGLRLIYFSYDVKMKEKGDIPEGYSVSREKKERFSLILESASTNQTSMYLCASSLGNEQFFGPGTRLTVL.

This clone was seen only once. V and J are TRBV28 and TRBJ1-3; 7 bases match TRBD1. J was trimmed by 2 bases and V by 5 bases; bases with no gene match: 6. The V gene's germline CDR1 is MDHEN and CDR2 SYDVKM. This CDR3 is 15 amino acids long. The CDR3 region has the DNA TGTGCCAGCAGTCTTACAGGGGAAACTGGAAACACCATATATTTT. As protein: CASSLTGETGNTIYF.